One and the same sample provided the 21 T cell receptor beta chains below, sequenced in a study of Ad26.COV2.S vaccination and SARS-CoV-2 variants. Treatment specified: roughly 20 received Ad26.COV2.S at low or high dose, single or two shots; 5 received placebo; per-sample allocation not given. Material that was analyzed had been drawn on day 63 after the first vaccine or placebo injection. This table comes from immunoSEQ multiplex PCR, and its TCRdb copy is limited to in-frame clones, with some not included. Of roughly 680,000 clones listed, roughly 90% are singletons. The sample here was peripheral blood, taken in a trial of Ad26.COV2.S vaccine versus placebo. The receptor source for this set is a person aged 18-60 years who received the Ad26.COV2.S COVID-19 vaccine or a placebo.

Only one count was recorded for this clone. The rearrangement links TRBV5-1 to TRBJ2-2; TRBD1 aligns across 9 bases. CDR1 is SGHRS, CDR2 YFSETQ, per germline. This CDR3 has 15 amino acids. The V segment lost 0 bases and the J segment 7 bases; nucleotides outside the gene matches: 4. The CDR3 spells CASSLGTGGGGELFF. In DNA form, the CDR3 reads TGCGCCAGCAGCTTGGGCACAGGGGGCGGCGGGGAGCTGTTTTTT.

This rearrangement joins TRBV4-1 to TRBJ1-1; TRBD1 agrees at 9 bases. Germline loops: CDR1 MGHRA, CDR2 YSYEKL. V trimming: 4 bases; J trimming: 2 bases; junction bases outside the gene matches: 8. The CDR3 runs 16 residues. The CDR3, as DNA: TGCGCCAGCAGCCCGGCAGACAGGGGGGCAAACACTGAAGCTTTCTTT. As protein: CASSPADRGANTEAFF.

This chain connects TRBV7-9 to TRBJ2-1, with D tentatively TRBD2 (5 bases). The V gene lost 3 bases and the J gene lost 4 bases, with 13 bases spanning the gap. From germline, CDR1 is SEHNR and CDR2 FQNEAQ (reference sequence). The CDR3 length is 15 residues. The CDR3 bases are TGTGCCAGCAGCTTTTATCCGGGGAAGTACAATGAGCAGTTCTTC. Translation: CASSFYPGKYNEQFF.

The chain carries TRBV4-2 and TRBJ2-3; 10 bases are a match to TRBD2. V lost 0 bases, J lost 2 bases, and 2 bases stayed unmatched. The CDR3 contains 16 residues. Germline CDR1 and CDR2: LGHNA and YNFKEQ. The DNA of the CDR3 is TGTGCCAGCAGCCAAGAAGCGGGGGGGTTCACAGATACGCAGTATTTT. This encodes CASSQEAGGFTDTQYF.

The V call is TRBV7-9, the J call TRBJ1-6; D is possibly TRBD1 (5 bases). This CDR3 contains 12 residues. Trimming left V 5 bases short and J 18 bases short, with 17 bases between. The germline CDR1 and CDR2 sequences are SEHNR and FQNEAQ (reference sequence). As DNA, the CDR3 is TGTGCCAGCAGCCCCGGGGCAGGGCCCACCCACTTT. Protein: CASSPGAGPTHF. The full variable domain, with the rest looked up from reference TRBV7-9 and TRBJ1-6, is DTGVSQNPRHKITKRGQNVTFRCDPISEHNRLYWYRQTLGQGPEFLTYFQNEAQLEKSRLLSDRFSAERPKGSFSTLEIQRTEQGDSAMYLCASSPGAGPTHFGNGTRLTVT.

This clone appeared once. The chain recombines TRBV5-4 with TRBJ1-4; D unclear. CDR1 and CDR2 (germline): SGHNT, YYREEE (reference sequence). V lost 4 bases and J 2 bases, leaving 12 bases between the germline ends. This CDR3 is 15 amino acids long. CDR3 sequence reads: CASSLSTHTNEKLFF. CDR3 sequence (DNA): TGTGCCAGCAGCCTGTCGACCCATACTAATGAAAAACTGTTTTTT.

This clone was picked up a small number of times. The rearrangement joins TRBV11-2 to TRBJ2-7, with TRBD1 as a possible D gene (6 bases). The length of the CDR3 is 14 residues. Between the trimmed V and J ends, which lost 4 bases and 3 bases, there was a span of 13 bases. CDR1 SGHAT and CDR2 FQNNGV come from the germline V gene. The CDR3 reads CASSWAQGYYEQYF. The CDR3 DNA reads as TGTGCCAGCAGCTGGGCGCAGGGGTACTACGAGCAGTACTTC.

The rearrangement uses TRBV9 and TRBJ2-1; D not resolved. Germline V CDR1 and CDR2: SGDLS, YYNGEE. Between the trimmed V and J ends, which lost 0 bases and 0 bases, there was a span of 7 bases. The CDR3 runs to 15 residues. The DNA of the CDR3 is TGTGCCAGCAGCGTAGACGGGTACTCCTACAATGAGCAGTTCTTC. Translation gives CASSVDGYSYNEQFF.

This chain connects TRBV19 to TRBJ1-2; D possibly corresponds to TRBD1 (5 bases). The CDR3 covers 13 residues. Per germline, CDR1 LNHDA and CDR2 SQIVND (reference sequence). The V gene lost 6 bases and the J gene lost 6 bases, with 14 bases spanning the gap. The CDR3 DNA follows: TGTGCCAGTAGCGTGACAGATTTAGATGGCTACACCTTC. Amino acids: CASSVTDLDGYTF.

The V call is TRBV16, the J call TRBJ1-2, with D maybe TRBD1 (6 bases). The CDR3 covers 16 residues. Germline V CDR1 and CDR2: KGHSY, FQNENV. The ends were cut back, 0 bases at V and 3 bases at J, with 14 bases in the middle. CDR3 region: CASSQSHAGDDYGYTF. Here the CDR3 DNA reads TGTGCCAGCAGCCAATCGCATGCAGGGGATGACTATGGCTACACCTTC. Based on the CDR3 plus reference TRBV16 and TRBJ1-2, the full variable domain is GEEVAQTPKHLVRGEGQKAKLYCAPIKGHSYVFWYQQVLKNEFKFLISFQNENVFDETGMPKERFSAKCLPNSPCSLEIQATKLEDSAVYFCASSQSHAGDDYGYTFGSGTRLTVV.

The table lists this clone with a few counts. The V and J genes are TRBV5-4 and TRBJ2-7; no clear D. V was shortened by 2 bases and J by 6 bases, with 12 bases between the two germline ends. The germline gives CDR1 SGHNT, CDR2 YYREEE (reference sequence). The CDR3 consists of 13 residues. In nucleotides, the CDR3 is TGTGCCAGCAGCTTTTCTCAGCCGTTCGAGCAGTACTTC. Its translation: CASSFSQPFEQYF.

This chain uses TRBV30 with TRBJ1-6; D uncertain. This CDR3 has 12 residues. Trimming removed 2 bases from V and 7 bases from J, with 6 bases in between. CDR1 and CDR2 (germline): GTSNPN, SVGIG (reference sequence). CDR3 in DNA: TGTGCCTGGAGTATAAACAATTCACCCCTCCACTTT. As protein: CAWSINNSPLHF. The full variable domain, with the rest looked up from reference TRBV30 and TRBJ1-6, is SQTIHQWPATLVQPVGSPLSLECTVEGTSNPNLYWYRQAAGRGLQLLFYSVGIGQISSEVPQNLSASRPQDRQFILSSKKLLLSDSGFYLCAWSINNSPLHFGNGTRLTVT.

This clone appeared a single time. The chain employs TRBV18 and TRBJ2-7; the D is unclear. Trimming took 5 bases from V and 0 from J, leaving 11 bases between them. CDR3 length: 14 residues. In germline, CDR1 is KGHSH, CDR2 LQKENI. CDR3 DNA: TGTGCCAGCTCATCCGTGGGTCGCTCCTACGAGCAGTACTTC. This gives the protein CASSSVGRSYEQYF.

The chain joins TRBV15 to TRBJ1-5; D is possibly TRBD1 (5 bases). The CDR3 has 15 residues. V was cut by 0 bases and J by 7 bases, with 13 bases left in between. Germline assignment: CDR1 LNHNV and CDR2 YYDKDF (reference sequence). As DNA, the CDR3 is TGTGCCACCAGCAGAGATTGGGTCCGGGGCCAGCCCCAGCATTTT. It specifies CATSRDWVRGQPQHF.

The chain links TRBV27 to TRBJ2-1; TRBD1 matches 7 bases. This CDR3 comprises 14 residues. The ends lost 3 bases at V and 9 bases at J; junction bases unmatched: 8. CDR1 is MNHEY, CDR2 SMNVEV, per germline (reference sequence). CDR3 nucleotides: TGTGCCAGCAGTTTGGAGAGGGGGCTCGGTGAGCAGTTCTTC. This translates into CASSLERGLGEQFF.

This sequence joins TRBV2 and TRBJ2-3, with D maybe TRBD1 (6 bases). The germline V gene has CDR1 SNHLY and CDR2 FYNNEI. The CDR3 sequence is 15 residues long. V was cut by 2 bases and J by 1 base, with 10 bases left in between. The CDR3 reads CASSELAGGTDTQYF. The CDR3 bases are TGTGCCAGCAGTGAACTCGCAGGGGGCACAGATACGCAGTATTTT.

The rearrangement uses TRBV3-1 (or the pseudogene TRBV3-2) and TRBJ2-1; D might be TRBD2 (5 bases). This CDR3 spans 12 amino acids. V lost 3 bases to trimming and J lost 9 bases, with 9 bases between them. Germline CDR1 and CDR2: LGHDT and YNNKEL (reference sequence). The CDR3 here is CASSHPSGEQFF. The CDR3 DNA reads TGTGCCAGCAGCCACCCAAGCGGTGAGCAGTTCTTC.

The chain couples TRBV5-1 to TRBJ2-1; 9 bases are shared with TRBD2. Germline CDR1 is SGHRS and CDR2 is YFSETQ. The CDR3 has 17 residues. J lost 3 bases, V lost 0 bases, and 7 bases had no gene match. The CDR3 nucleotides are TGCGCCAGCAGCTTGGGGGGGGGAGCGGGAGGCTACAATGAGCAGTTCTTC. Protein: CASSLGGGAGGYNEQFF.

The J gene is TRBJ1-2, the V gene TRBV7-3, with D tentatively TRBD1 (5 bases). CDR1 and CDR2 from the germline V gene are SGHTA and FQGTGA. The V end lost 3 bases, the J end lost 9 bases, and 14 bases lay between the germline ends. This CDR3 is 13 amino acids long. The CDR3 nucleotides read TGTGCCAGCAGCTTTCAGGGTTCTGGTAGCTACACCTTC. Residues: CASSFQGSGSYTF.

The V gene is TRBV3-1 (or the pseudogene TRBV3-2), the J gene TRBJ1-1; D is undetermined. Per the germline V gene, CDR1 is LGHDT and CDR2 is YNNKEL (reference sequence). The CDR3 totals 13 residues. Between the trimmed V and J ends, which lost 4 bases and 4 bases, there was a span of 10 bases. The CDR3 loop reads CASSLQIATEAFF. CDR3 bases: TGTGCCAGCAGCCTTCAAATCGCCACTGAAGCTTTCTTT.

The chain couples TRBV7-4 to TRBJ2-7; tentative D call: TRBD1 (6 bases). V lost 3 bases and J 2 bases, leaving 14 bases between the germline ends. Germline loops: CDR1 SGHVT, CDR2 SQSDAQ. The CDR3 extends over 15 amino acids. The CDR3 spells CASSLDSPITYEQYF. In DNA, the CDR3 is TGTGCCAGCAGCTTGGACAGCCCAATCACCTACGAGCAGTACTTC.